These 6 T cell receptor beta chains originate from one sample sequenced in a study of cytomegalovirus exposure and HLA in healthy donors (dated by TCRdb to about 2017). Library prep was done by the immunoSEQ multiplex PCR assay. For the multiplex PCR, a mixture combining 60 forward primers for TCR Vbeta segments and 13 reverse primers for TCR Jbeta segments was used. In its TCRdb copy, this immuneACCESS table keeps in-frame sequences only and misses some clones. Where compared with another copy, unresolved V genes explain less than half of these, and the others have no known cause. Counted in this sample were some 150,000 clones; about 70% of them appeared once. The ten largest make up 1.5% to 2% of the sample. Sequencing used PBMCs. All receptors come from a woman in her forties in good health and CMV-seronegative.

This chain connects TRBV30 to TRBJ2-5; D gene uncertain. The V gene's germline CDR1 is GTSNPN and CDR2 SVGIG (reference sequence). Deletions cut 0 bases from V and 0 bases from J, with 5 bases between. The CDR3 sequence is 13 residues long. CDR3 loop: CAWSVQYQETQYF. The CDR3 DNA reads TGTGCCTGGAGTGTCCAGTACCAAGAGACCCAGTACTTC.

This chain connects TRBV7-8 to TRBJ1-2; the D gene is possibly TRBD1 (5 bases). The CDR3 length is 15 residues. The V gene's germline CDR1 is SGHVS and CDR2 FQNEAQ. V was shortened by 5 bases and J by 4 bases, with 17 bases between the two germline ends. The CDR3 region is CASSIGTGSLYGYTF. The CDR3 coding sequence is TGTGCCAGCAGCATAGGCACAGGCTCGCTCTATGGCTACACCTTC.

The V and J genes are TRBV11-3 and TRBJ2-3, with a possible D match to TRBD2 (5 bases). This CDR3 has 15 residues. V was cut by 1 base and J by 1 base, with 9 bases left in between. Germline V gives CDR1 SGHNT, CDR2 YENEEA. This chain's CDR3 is CASSLGNSGTDTQYF. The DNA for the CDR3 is TGTGCCAGCAGCTTAGGTAATAGCGGCACAGATACGCAGTATTTT. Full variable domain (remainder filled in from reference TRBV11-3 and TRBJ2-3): EAGVVQSPRYKIIEKKQPVAFWCNPISGHNTLYWYLQNLGQGPELLIRYENEEAVDDSQLPKDRFSAERLKGVDSTLKIQPAELGDSAVYLCASSLGNSGTDTQYFGPGTRLTVL.

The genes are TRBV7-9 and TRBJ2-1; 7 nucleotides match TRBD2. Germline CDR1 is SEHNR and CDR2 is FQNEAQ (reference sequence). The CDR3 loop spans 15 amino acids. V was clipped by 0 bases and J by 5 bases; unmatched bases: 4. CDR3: CASSLAGLGDNEQFF. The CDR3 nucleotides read TGTGCCAGCAGCTTAGCTGGACTAGGGGACAATGAGCAGTTCTTC.

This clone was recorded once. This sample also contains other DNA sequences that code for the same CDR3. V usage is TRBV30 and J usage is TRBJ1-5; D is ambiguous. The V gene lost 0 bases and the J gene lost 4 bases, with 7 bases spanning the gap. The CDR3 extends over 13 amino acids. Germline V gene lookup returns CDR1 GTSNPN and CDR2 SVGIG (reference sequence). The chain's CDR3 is CAWSVRGNQPQHF. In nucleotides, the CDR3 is TGTGCCTGGAGTGTACGCGGGAATCAGCCCCAGCATTTT.

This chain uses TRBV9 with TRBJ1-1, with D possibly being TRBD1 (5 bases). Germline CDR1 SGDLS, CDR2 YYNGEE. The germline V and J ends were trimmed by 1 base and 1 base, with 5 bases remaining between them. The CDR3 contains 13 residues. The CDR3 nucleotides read TGTGCCAGCAGCGTACAGGGGAACACTGAAGCTTTCTTT. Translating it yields CASSVQGNTEAFF.